This is a list of T cell receptor beta chains from one sample in a study of graft-versus-host responses after intestinal transplantation. Sequencing was performed with immunoSEQ multiplex PCR; in TCRdb, only in-frame clones are kept and a portion is missing. The sample includes approximately 19,000 clones, roughly 72% of them seen just once. Sample: ileum tissue, taken around 20 days after intestinal transplant. These receptors were collected from a human patient who received an intestinal transplant, so some T cells may come from the graft donor. Both conserved end residues are part of each CDR3. The order of the fields is CDR3 DNA, CDR3 protein, D gene, clone size, J gene, V gene. D genes are given only for firm matches. The size of a clone is reported for some rows only, either as once, few or many, or as a class for expanded clones.

CDR3 DNA: TGTGCCAGCAGCTTAGTTACCGGGACAGGCACAGATACGCAGTATTTT
CDR3 protein: CASSLVTGTGTDTQYF
D gene: TRBD1
clone size: -
J gene: TRBJ2-3
V gene: TRBV7-9

CDR3 DNA: TGTGCCAGCAGCTTACGGCGGGGAGATTCACCCCTCCACTTT
CDR3 protein: CASSLRRGDSPLHF
D gene: -
clone size: -
J gene: TRBJ1-6
V gene: TRBV7-2

CDR3 DNA: TGTGCCAGCAGCTCCAGCCGGGACAGACCCTTCTACGAGCAGTACTTC
CDR3 protein: CASSSSRDRPFYEQYF
D gene: TRBD1
clone size: -
J gene: TRBJ2-7
V gene: TRBV7-9

CDR3 DNA: TGTGCCACCAGCAGAGGTAGACAGGGACCCTACGAGCAGTACTTC
CDR3 protein: CATSRGRQGPYEQYF
D gene: TRBD1
clone size: -
J gene: TRBJ2-7
V gene: TRBV15

CDR3 DNA: TGTGCCTGGAGCAGCGGGATAACCGGGGAGCTGTTTTTT
CDR3 protein: CAWSSGITGELFF
D gene: TRBD2
clone size: -
J gene: TRBJ2-2
V gene: TRBV30

CDR3 DNA: TGTGCCAGCAGTTGGGCGGGGGGGGACTATGGCTACACCTTC
CDR3 protein: CASSWAGGDYGYTF
D gene: -
clone size: -
J gene: TRBJ1-2
V gene: TRBV27

CDR3 DNA: TGTGCCAGCAGCGGGGTCCGGACAGCCAACTATGGCTACACCTTC
CDR3 protein: CASSGVRTANYGYTF
D gene: -
clone size: -
J gene: TRBJ1-2
V gene: TRBV9

CDR3 DNA: TGCAGCGTCAACAGCGGGAGCCCTGCTGAGCAGTTCTTC
CDR3 protein: CSVNSGSPAEQFF
D gene: TRBD2
clone size: -
J gene: TRBJ2-1
V gene: TRBV29-1

CDR3 DNA: TGTGCCAGCAGCTTAGCTGAGATTAACTATGGCTACACCTTC
CDR3 protein: CASSLAEINYGYTF
D gene: -
clone size: -
J gene: TRBJ1-2
V gene: TRBV7-9

CDR3 DNA: TGTGCCAGCAACTTGACAGGGCCGGACACTGAAGCTTTCTTT
CDR3 protein: CASNLTGPDTEAFF
D gene: TRBD1
clone size: -
J gene: TRBJ1-1
V gene: TRBV7-2

CDR3 DNA: TGTGCCAGCAGCTTAAGTCCCGGGAATAATGAAAAACTGTTTTTT
CDR3 protein: CASSLSPGNNEKLFF
D gene: -
clone size: -
J gene: TRBJ1-4
V gene: TRBV7-9

CDR3 DNA: TGTGCCATCAGTGAACTGGGGGCAAGAGATACGCAGTATTTT
CDR3 protein: CAISELGARDTQYF
D gene: -
clone size: once
J gene: TRBJ2-3
V gene: TRBV10-3

CDR3 DNA: TGCGCCAGCACCTCCTCGGGAGGACCCTACAGTGAGCAGTTCTTC
CDR3 protein: CASTSSGGPYSEQFF
D gene: TRBD2
clone size: once
J gene: TRBJ2-1
V gene: TRBV10-1

CDR3 DNA: TGTGCCAGCAGTTTATGCCTCCTAGGCCCGGGACAGGGGGCAAAGGGTCTATGGTACGAGCAGTACTTC
CDR3 protein: CASSLCLLGPGQGAKGLWYEQYF
D gene: TRBD1
clone size: -
J gene: TRBJ2-7
V gene: TRBV28

CDR3 DNA: TGTGCCAGCGGAAGACAGGGAGGCTATGGCTACACCTTC
CDR3 protein: CASGRQGGYGYTF
D gene: TRBD1
clone size: -
J gene: TRBJ1-2
V gene: TRBV27

CDR3 DNA: TGCGCCAGCAGTCAAACGGCCCCGGACAGGGGGTCCCTCCCCCTCCACTTT
CDR3 protein: CASSQTAPDRGSLPLHF
D gene: TRBD1
clone size: few
J gene: TRBJ1-6
V gene: TRBV23-1

CDR3 DNA: TGCGCCAGCACCACGGGGGGTTTCCACGAGCAGTACTTC
CDR3 protein: CASTTGGFHEQYF
D gene: TRBD2
clone size: -
J gene: TRBJ2-7
V gene: TRBV5-1

CDR3 DNA: TGCGCCAGCAGCCTGAACTCAGGAATCTCCTACGAGCAGTACTTC
CDR3 protein: CASSLNSGISYEQYF
D gene: -
clone size: -
J gene: TRBJ2-7
V gene: TRBV5-1

CDR3 DNA: TGTGCCAGTAGTATGGGCAGGGAATGGGGCTACACCTTC
CDR3 protein: CASSMGREWGYTF
D gene: -
clone size: -
J gene: TRBJ1-2
V gene: TRBV19

CDR3 DNA: TGTGCCAGCAGCCCTGGGGACAGAGAGACCTTCACAGATACGCAGTATTTT
CDR3 protein: CASSPGDRETFTDTQYF
D gene: TRBD1
clone size: -
J gene: TRBJ2-3
V gene: TRBV7-4

CDR3 DNA: TGTGCCAGCAGCTTTACGGGAGGCTATGGCTACACCTTC
CDR3 protein: CASSFTGGYGYTF
D gene: -
clone size: few
J gene: TRBJ1-2
V gene: TRBV7-3

CDR3 DNA: TGTGCCAGCAGCCCGGGGACTAGCGGGAGGAGCAATGAGCAGTTCTTC
CDR3 protein: CASSPGTSGRSNEQFF
D gene: TRBD2
clone size: few
J gene: TRBJ2-1
V gene: TRBV27

CDR3 DNA: TGTGCCAGCAGCAGTGACCGTGGGGGGTTCTTCTCCTACGAGCAGTACTTC
CDR3 protein: CASSSDRGGFFSYEQYF
D gene: -
clone size: -
J gene: TRBJ2-7
V gene: TRBV11-2

CDR3 DNA: TGTGCCAGTAGTATTTTTGGCGGGGGCCTGATAGATACGCAGTATTTT
CDR3 protein: CASSIFGGGLIDTQYF
D gene: -
clone size: once
J gene: TRBJ2-3
V gene: TRBV19

CDR3 DNA: TGCGCCAGCAGCCAAGCGGCAGGGGGCGGACAGCCCCAGCATTTT
CDR3 protein: CASSQAAGGGQPQHF
D gene: TRBD1
clone size: few
J gene: TRBJ1-5
V gene: TRBV4-1

CDR3 DNA: TGTGCCAGCAGCCCCCGGGACAGGAAGAACACTGAAGCTTTCTTT
CDR3 protein: CASSPRDRKNTEAFF
D gene: TRBD1
clone size: once
J gene: TRBJ1-1
V gene: TRBV11-2

CDR3 DNA: TGCAGCGTTGATACAGGGGCTGGAAACACCATATATTTT
CDR3 protein: CSVDTGAGNTIYF
D gene: TRBD1
clone size: -
J gene: TRBJ1-3
V gene: TRBV29-1

CDR3 DNA: TGTGCCAGCAGCCCCCTTTCAGCGGTAATCTACGAGCAGTACTTC
CDR3 protein: CASSPLSAVIYEQYF
D gene: -
clone size: -
J gene: TRBJ2-7
V gene: TRBV11-3

CDR3 DNA: TGTGCCAGCAGCCAAGGGACAGGACTTGCAACTAATGAAAAACTGTTTTTT
CDR3 protein: CASSQGTGLATNEKLFF
D gene: TRBD1
clone size: few
J gene: TRBJ1-4
V gene: TRBV4-2

CDR3 DNA: TGTGCCAGCAGCTTAATTCCGAGCTACGAGCAGTACTTC
CDR3 protein: CASSLIPSYEQYF
D gene: -
clone size: -
J gene: TRBJ2-7
V gene: TRBV7-9

CDR3 DNA: TGTGCTAGTGGGACCGGGACAGAGGATGGCTACACCTTC
CDR3 protein: CASGTGTEDGYTF
D gene: TRBD1
clone size: -
J gene: TRBJ1-2
V gene: TRBV12-5

CDR3 DNA: TGCGCCAGCAGCTTCGGGCGGGGGGCAGATACGCAGTATTTT
CDR3 protein: CASSFGRGADTQYF
D gene: TRBD2
clone size: -
J gene: TRBJ2-3
V gene: TRBV5-1

CDR3 DNA: TGTGCCAGCAGCTTATCTTACTTGGGGCGGTACACAGATACGCAGTATTTT
CDR3 protein: CASSLSYLGRYTDTQYF
D gene: -
clone size: -
J gene: TRBJ2-3
V gene: TRBV7-6

CDR3 DNA: TGTGCCAGCAGACTAAGACTAGCGAGCTCCTACGAGCAGTACTTC
CDR3 protein: CASRLRLASSYEQYF
D gene: TRBD2
clone size: -
J gene: TRBJ2-7
V gene: TRBV6-1

CDR3 DNA: TGTGCCAGCAGCGCCACAGGGTGGAATCAGCCCCAGCATTTT
CDR3 protein: CASSATGWNQPQHF
D gene: -
clone size: -
J gene: TRBJ1-5
V gene: TRBV7-9

CDR3 DNA: TGTGCCAGCAGCTCTAGCGGGGTTGGCACCGGGGAGCTGTTTTTT
CDR3 protein: CASSSSGVGTGELFF
D gene: TRBD2
clone size: -
J gene: TRBJ2-2
V gene: TRBV13

CDR3 DNA: TGTGCCAGCAGCTCAGGCTTCACAGATACGCAGTATTTT
CDR3 protein: CASSSGFTDTQYF
D gene: -
clone size: -
J gene: TRBJ2-3
V gene: TRBV7-9

CDR3 DNA: TGTGCCAGCAGTTTAGTGTGGGGAGCGGGGGCGTCCGCCTACGAGCAGTACTTC
CDR3 protein: CASSLVWGAGASAYEQYF
D gene: TRBD2
clone size: few
J gene: TRBJ2-7
V gene: TRBV27

CDR3 DNA: TGTGCCAGTAGTAGATTACAGGGGCTTCGTAATTCACCCCTCCACTTT
CDR3 protein: CASSRLQGLRNSPLHF
D gene: TRBD1
clone size: -
J gene: TRBJ1-6
V gene: TRBV19

CDR3 DNA: TGCAGCTCTCTAGCGGGGGACGGGATTGAGCAGTTCTTC
CDR3 protein: CSSLAGDGIEQFF
D gene: TRBD2
clone size: -
J gene: TRBJ2-1
V gene: TRBV29-1

CDR3 DNA: TGTGCCAGCAGCTACACGACAGGGTACGAGCAGTACTTC
CDR3 protein: CASSYTTGYEQYF
D gene: TRBD1
clone size: -
J gene: TRBJ2-7
V gene: TRBV27

CDR3 DNA: TGCGCCAGCAGCTTGGCAATATTTGGACAGGGCACCCACGAGCAGTACTTC
CDR3 protein: CASSLAIFGQGTHEQYF
D gene: TRBD1
clone size: -
J gene: TRBJ2-7
V gene: TRBV5-1